Below, one T cell receptor beta chain is given with its context. Using immunoSEQ multiplex PCR, the repertoire was profiled, and TCRdb retains in-frame clones only, with some absent. Of fewer than 15,000 clones in the sample, 65% to 90% are singletons; the top ten hold roughly a fifth. This specimen belongs to a study of T cell changes during pregnancy in multiple sclerosis. The sequencing here drew on CD8+ T cells from peripheral blood mononuclear cells, taken in the first trimester of pregnancy. The source is a female donor with multiple sclerosis, enrolled in a pregnancy study.

The CDR3 reads CASSRGTEAFF. The CDR3 coding sequence is TGTGCCAGCAGCCGGGGCACTGAAGCTTTCTTT. The chain combines TRBV25-1 with TRBJ1-1; D not certain. This CDR3 contains 11 residues. Germline CDR1 MGHDK, CDR2 SYGVNS. V lost 6 bases to trimming and J lost 4 bases, with 6 bases between them.